These 24 T cell receptor beta chains were all obtained from the same sample, sequenced in a study of CD8 T cells in ankylosing spondylitis. Whole-study results and caveats: A TCR beta motif of about 8 highly homologous variants seemed to mark ankylosing spondylitis blood.

These receptors have no known antigen. Each CDR3 protein gets one entry after TCRdb re-called the 5' RACE reads with MiXCR. The sample includes 100,000 to 150,000 distinct CDR3 sequences, 17% of them seen just once. Specimen: blood, either unsorted or a sorted T cell fraction (not recorded which). Every receptor here comes from a male donor with ankylosing spondylitis.

This rearrangement joins TRBV9 to TRBJ2-7; TRBD1 matches 8 bases. With 3 bases clipped from V and 4 bases from J, the junction kept 6 bases outside the gene matches. CDR1 SGDLS and CDR2 YYNGEE come from the germline V gene. This CDR3 has 14 amino acids. The CDR3, as DNA: TGTGCCAGCAGCGAACAGGGGGGAGGATACGAGCAGTACTTC. This gives the protein CASSEQGGGYEQYF.

V gene TRBV14 combines with J gene TRBJ2-5, with a possible D match to TRBD2 (5 bases). The CDR3 runs 15 residues. Trimming removed 2 bases from V and 7 bases from J, with 17 bases in between. Germline CDR1 SGHDN, CDR2 FVKESK. This CDR3 reads CASSQPGKLFGTQYF. The DNA for the CDR3 is TGTGCCAGCAGCCAACCCGGGAAGCTGTTTGGGACCCAGTACTTC.

This clonotype was counted only a few times. The chain has TRBV28 and TRBJ2-5, with 8 bases matching TRBD1. V was pared by 5 bases and J by 2 bases, with 7 bases of the junction left unmatched. The CDR3 totals 15 residues. The germline V gene has CDR1 MDHEN and CDR2 SYDVKM. The chain's CDR3 is CASSLTGTGQETQYF. The CDR3 DNA is TGTGCCAGCAGTCTGACAGGGACAGGTCAAGAGACCCAGTACTTC.

The chain uses TRBV6-1 and TRBJ2-7, with 9 bases aligning to TRBD1. Trimming cost V 6 bases and J 2 bases; bases outside gene matches: 5. The CDR3 has 14 residues. Germline-derived CDR1 and CDR2 are MNHNS and SASEGT. CDR3 nucleotides: TGTGCCAGCAGAGCCGGGACAGGGACCTACGAGCAGTACTTC. It specifies CASRAGTGTYEQYF.

J is TRBJ1-2 and V is TRBV29-1, with D possibly being TRBD1 (5 bases). Germline assignment: CDR1 SQVTM and CDR2 ANQGSEA. With 6 bases removed from V and 4 bases from J, the gap between germline ends came to 12 bases. CDR3 length: 12 amino acids. The chain's CDR3 is CSVDVGTYGYTF. CDR3 DNA: TGCAGCGTCGACGTGGGGACCTATGGCTACACCTTC.

This clonotype has more than one count but fewer than ten. The CDR3 DNA follows: TGTGCCAGCAGCTTGGGGAAGACAAGTTACAATGAGCAGTTCTTC. Translation: CASSLGKTSYNEQFF. This chain connects TRBV5-6 to TRBJ2-1; D not resolved. Trimming stripped 0 bases from V and 4 bases from J, with 11 bases between. This CDR3 comprises 15 residues. CDR1 and CDR2 (germline): SGHDT, YYEEEE.

This clonotype has more than one count but fewer than ten. This rearrangement joins TRBV4-1 to TRBJ1-4; no firm D call. CDR1 is MGHRA and CDR2 is YSYEKL in the germline V gene. This CDR3 region has 13 residues. V lost 4 bases, J lost 7 bases, and 10 bases lay in between. The CDR3 sequence: CASSLRYFEKLFF. CDR3 DNA sequence: TGCGCCAGCAGCCTTCGATACTTTGAAAAACTGTTTTTT.

This clonotype was seen repeatedly, ten times or more. The chain recombines TRBV11-2 with TRBJ2-7, with 7 bases that match TRBD1. Per germline, CDR1 SGHAT and CDR2 FQNNGV. The CDR3 is 13 residues long. Trimming cost V 6 bases and J 3 bases; bases outside gene matches: 5. This CDR3 reads CASSQGVSYEQYF. CDR3 sequence (DNA): TGTGCCAGCAGTCAGGGGGTAAGCTACGAGCAGTACTTC.

This clonotype was recorded a few times. This chain's CDR3 is CASSGDSGQYF. The CDR3 DNA follows: TGCGCCAGCAGTGGAGACAGCGGGCAGTACTTC. The chain joins TRBV10-2 to TRBJ2-7; D is possibly TRBD1 or TRBD2 (5 bases each). With 4 bases removed from V and 9 bases from J, the gap between germline ends came to 10 bases. The CDR3 loop spans 11 amino acids. CDR1 WSHSY and CDR2 SAAADI come from the germline V gene.

This clonotype came up a few times. The chain has TRBV4-3 and TRBJ2-2, with D perhaps TRBD2 (6 bases). Germline lookup yields CDR1 LGHNA and CDR2 YSLEER. This CDR3 contains 17 residues. V lost 4 bases to trimming and J lost 2 bases, with 17 bases between them. In nucleotides, the CDR3 is TGCGCCAGCAGCCCTCCTTTGCGGGGAGTTAACACCGGGGAGCTGTTTTTT. Its translation is CASSPPLRGVNTGELFF.

The chain has TRBV11-1 and TRBJ2-7; the match to TRBD1 covers 7 bases. The ends lost 4 bases at V and 2 bases at J; junction bases unmatched: 5. Germline V lookup: CDR1 SGHAT, CDR2 FQDESV (reference sequence). This CDR3 has 14 amino acids. CDR3: CASSYRDSPYEQYF. The CDR3 bases are TGTGCCAGCAGCTATAGGGACAGCCCCTACGAGCAGTACTTC.

This clonotype was detected many times. The chain has TRBV28 and TRBJ2-5, with a weak D call TRBD1 (6 bases). Looked up from germline, CDR1 is MDHEN and CDR2 is SYDVKM. The ends were cut back, 8 bases at V and 0 bases at J, with 13 bases in the middle. The CDR3 runs to 14 residues. Written as DNA, the CDR3 is TGTGCCAGCTACCGGACAGCGTACCAAGAGACCCAGTACTTC. Translation gives CASYRTAYQETQYF.

The chain couples TRBV12-3 or TRBV12-4 to TRBJ2-1, with TRBD1 identical over 10 bases. Trimming took 3 bases from V and 5 from J; bases not matched to a gene: 4. The CDR3 totals 15 residues. This CDR3 is CASSFPGTGDNEQFF. In DNA form, the CDR3 reads TGTGCCAGCAGTTTTCCGGGGACAGGGGACAATGAGCAGTTCTTC.

This clonotype was counted a few times. J is TRBJ1-5 and V is TRBV27; D is perhaps TRBD1 (5 bases). This CDR3 is 14 amino acids long. Trimming cost V 6 bases and J 5 bases, with 14 bases left between them. The germline gives CDR1 MNHEY, CDR2 SMNVEV (reference sequence). The CDR3 loop is CASRGLGGYQPQHF. The CDR3 bases are TGTGCCAGCAGGGGCTTGGGGGGGTATCAGCCCCAGCATTTT.

This clonotype has only a few counts. This sequence joins TRBV19 and TRBJ2-7, with D possibly called TRBD1 or TRBD2 (5 bases each). The CDR3 covers 11 residues. V dropped 7 bases and J dropped 6 bases, with 10 bases sitting between them. Germline V gene sequence: CDR1 LNHDA, CDR2 SQIVND (reference sequence). Written as DNA, the CDR3 is TGTGCCAGTATGGGACGATTCGAGCAGTACTTC. This gives the protein CASMGRFEQYF.

In this sample, this clonotype turned up a few times. This chain links TRBV27 with TRBJ1-5, with D unclear. V was pared by 5 bases and J by 1 base, with 6 bases between. Germline lookup yields CDR1 MNHEY and CDR2 SMNVEV (reference sequence). The CDR3 runs 13 residues. DNA for the CDR3: TGTGCCAGCAGTCGGCGGAGCAATCAGCCCCAGCATTTT. Translated: CASSRRSNQPQHF.

A few counts support this clonotype. The CDR3 is CASRTTGGTEAFF. As DNA, the CDR3 is TGCGCCAGCAGAACAACAGGGGGCACTGAAGCTTTCTTT. V is TRBV4-1 and J is TRBJ1-1, with 8 bases identical to TRBD1. The CDR3 is made up of 13 amino acids. From germline, CDR1 is MGHRA and CDR2 YSYEKL. J gave up 4 bases and V 6 bases, and 4 bases lay outside the gene matches.

The genes are TRBV6-1 and TRBJ2-7; TRBD1 is a possible D gene (6 bases). This CDR3 is 13 amino acids long. Germline V gene lookup returns CDR1 MNHNS and CDR2 SASEGT. Trimming removed 7 bases from V and 5 bases from J, with 15 bases in between. The CDR3: CASTLTGFNEQYF. In DNA form, the CDR3 reads TGTGCCAGCACCCTGACAGGCTTCAACGAGCAGTACTTC.

This clonotype was seen a handful of times. V and J are TRBV28 and TRBJ1-6; D is uncertain. The V gene's germline CDR1 is MDHEN and CDR2 SYDVKM. The CDR3 runs to 16 residues. Trimming took off 0 bases at V and 5 bases at J, with 11 bases between the two ends. The CDR3 is CASSLWVPIDNSPLHF. In DNA form, the CDR3 reads TGTGCCAGCAGTTTATGGGTCCCGATTGATAATTCACCCCTCCACTTT.

This clonotype was seen only a few times. The chain uses TRBV5-1 and TRBJ2-6; no clear D gene. Trimming shortened V by 0 bases and J by 3 bases, and 4 bases separated the two germline ends. CDR1 and CDR2 (germline): SGHRS, YFSETQ. CDR3 size: 14 residues. The CDR3: CASSLVGGANVLTF. For the CDR3, the DNA is TGCGCCAGCAGCTTGGTAGGTGGGGCCAACGTCCTGACTTTC.

The chain is built from TRBV6-2 or TRBV6-3 and TRBJ2-1; 7 bases map to TRBD2. Germline V gene data show CDR1 as MNHEY and CDR2 as SVGEGT. The CDR3 contains 16 residues. Unmatched junction bases numbered 6, after V lost 4 bases and J lost 0 bases. Here the CDR3 reads CASSSIRGSSYNEQFF. The CDR3 DNA sequence: TGTGCCAGCAGTTCGATCCGCGGGAGCTCCTACAATGAGCAGTTCTTC.

This clonotype has just a few counts. The rearrangement joins TRBV28 to TRBJ1-4; tentatively, D is TRBD1 (5 bases). Trimming took off 7 bases at V and 3 bases at J, with 6 bases between the two ends. Germline V CDR1 and CDR2: MDHEN, SYDVKM. The CDR3 is 12 amino acids. This CDR3 reads CASTGANEKLFF. CDR3 sequence (DNA): TGTGCCAGCACGGGGGCTAATGAAAAACTGTTTTTT.

This clonotype was seen more than once but under ten times. V and J are TRBV4-2 and TRBJ2-1; 8 nucleotides match TRBD2. From germline, CDR1 is LGHNA and CDR2 YNFKEQ. Trimming at V came to 4 bases and at J to 9 bases, leaving 2 bases not matched to a gene. The CDR3 has 12 residues. The CDR3 DNA reads TGTGCCAGCAGCCGAAGCGGGAGTGAGCAGTTCTTC. Translating it yields CASSRSGSEQFF.

The V gene is TRBV19, the J gene TRBJ2-5; tentatively, D is TRBD1 (6 bases). This CDR3 has 16 residues. CDR1 LNHDA and CDR2 SQIVND come from the germline V gene (reference sequence). V was shortened by 6 bases and J by 5 bases, with 22 bases between the two germline ends. The DNA for the CDR3 is TGTGCCAGTAGCCTGGCATGGTCCGGGACACGGGAGACCCAGTACTTC. Translated: CASSLAWSGTRETQYF.